A single sample is the source of the 18 T cell receptor beta chains below, sequenced in a study of T cell repertoires in cytomegalovirus infection. TCRdb recomputed calls from the reads with MiXCR, one row per CDR3 protein. The sample gives tens of thousands of distinct CDR3 sequences, over 3.5% of which show up once; less than 25% is in the top ten. The sequencing sample was made of PBMCs. The receptor set was obtained from a human donor in good health (CMV status not recorded). Some clones in this sample may be carry-over from other donors' samples.

This clonotype was seen at least ten times. This rearrangement joins TRBV19 to TRBJ2-4; TRBD2 matches 7 bases. Germline V gives CDR1 LNHDA, CDR2 SQIVND (reference sequence). The CDR3 runs to 15 residues. V was pared by 8 bases and J by 0 bases, with 7 bases of the junction left unmatched. The CDR3 protein is CASHERGLAKNIQYF. The CDR3, as DNA: TGTGCCAGTCATGAGCGGGGTCTAGCCAAAAACATTCAGTACTTC.

This clonotype was recorded at least ten times. This chain joins TRBV6-5 and TRBJ2-1; 11 bases are a match to TRBD1. Germline CDR1 is MNHEY and CDR2 is SVGAGI. The CDR3 length is 15 residues. With V trimmed by 2 bases and J by 4 bases, 1 base remained unmatched. CDR3 in amino acids: CASSYGTGGYNEQFF. In DNA form, the CDR3 reads TGTGCCAGCAGTTACGGGACAGGGGGTTACAATGAGCAGTTCTTC.

This clonotype was counted many times. The gene calls are TRBV11-3 and TRBJ1-5; unclear D gene. The germline V gene has CDR1 SGHNT and CDR2 YENEEA. The CDR3 has 13 amino acids. Trimming stripped 2 bases from V and 5 bases from J, with 7 bases between. CDR3 residues: CASSLRSDQPQHF. For the CDR3, the DNA is TGTGCCAGCAGCTTACGTTCCGATCAGCCCCAGCATTTT.

The table lists this clonotype with many counts. The rearrangement links TRBV11-2 to TRBJ1-2; D ambiguous. From germline, CDR1 is SGHAT and CDR2 FQNNGV. CDR3 length: 13 residues. Between the trimmed V and J ends, which lost 6 bases and 4 bases, there was a span of 12 bases. The DNA of the CDR3 is TGTGCCAGCAGGTCGCAGCCTCTCTATGGCTACACCTTC. This sequence encodes CASRSQPLYGYTF.

In this sample, this clonotype turned up many times. The rearrangement joins TRBV27 to TRBJ2-7; 8 nucleotides align to TRBD1. Looked up from germline, CDR1 is MNHEY and CDR2 is SMNVEV (reference sequence). This CDR3 spans 12 amino acids. V was clipped by 6 bases and J by 6 bases; unmatched bases: 4. The CDR3 sequence is CASRTGVGEQYF. CDR3 DNA: TGTGCCAGCAGGACAGGGGTGGGCGAGCAGTACTTC.

This clonotype was seen ten or more times. The genes are TRBV19 and TRBJ2-1; 7 nucleotides match TRBD2. CDR3 length: 12 amino acids. The germline gives CDR1 LNHDA, CDR2 SQIVND (reference sequence). J lost 8 bases, V lost 4 bases, and 2 bases had no gene match. Here the CDR3 DNA reads TGTGCCAGTAGTAAACGGGGGGATGAGCAGTTCTTC. This sequence encodes CASSKRGDEQFF. Using reference TRBV19 and TRBJ2-1 for the parts outside the CDR3, the full variable domain is DGGITQSPKYLFRKEGQNVTLSCEQNLNHDAMYWYRQDPGQGLRLIYYSQIVNDFQKGDIAEGYSVSREKKESFPLTVTSAQKNPTAFYLCASSKRGDEQFFGPGTRLTVL.

This clonotype has a count of ten or more. The chain links TRBV7-2 to TRBJ2-1; TRBD2 matches 9 bases. V was clipped by 1 base and J by 7 bases; unmatched bases: 5. The CDR3 is made up of 15 amino acids. CDR1 and CDR2 from the germline V gene are SGHTA and FQGNSA. This chain's CDR3 is CASSLVSGGGNEQFF. CDR3 sequence (DNA): TGTGCCAGCAGCTTAGTTAGCGGGGGTGGGAATGAGCAGTTCTTC. The variable domain in full, completed from reference TRBV7-2 and TRBJ2-1, reads GAGVSQSPSNKVTEKGKDVELRCDPISGHTALYWYRQSLGQGLEFLIYFQGNSAPDKSGLPSDRFSAERTGGSVSTLTIQRTQQEDSAVYLCASSLVSGGGNEQFFGPGTRLTVL.

This clonotype was counted at least ten times. The CDR3, as DNA: TGTGCCAGCAGTCCCCGAGGGTCTAGCACAGATACGCAGTATTTT. The encoded protein is CASSPRGSSTDTQYF. The chain couples TRBV7-8 to TRBJ2-3, with a tentative D call TRBD2 (5 bases). V dropped 6 bases and J dropped 0 bases, with 13 bases sitting between them. Germline CDR1 and CDR2: SGHVS and FQNEAQ. CDR3 length equals 15 residues.

This clonotype was seen many times. This chain connects TRBV19 to TRBJ2-7; a possible D gene is TRBD1 (6 bases). The germline V and J ends were trimmed by 4 bases and 1 base, with 8 bases remaining between them. This CDR3 has 13 amino acids. Germline-derived CDR1 and CDR2 are LNHDA and SQIVND (reference sequence). CDR3 in amino acids: CASSRTASYEQYF. The CDR3 DNA reads as TGTGCCAGTAGTAGGACAGCATCCTACGAGCAGTACTTC.

This clonotype was seen at least ten times. The chain combines TRBV7-2 with TRBJ2-7; the D is unclear. Germline V gene lookup returns CDR1 SGHTA and CDR2 FQGNSA. The CDR3 runs to 15 residues. V dropped 7 bases and J dropped 5 bases, with 21 bases sitting between them. The CDR3 DNA sequence: TGTGCCAGCACCATTGACCCCCGGAGCCTCCACGAGCAGTACTTC. It yields the protein CASTIDPRSLHEQYF.

This clonotype was seen ten or more times. The CDR3 nucleotides are TGTGCCAGCAGCTCAGCGGGACAGTTCACCGGGGAGCTGTTTTTT. It specifies CASSSAGQFTGELFF. The chain uses TRBV7-8 and TRBJ2-2; the D call may be TRBD1 or TRBD2 (7 bases each). CDR1 is SGHVS, CDR2 FQNEAQ, per germline. The CDR3 loop spans 15 amino acids. Deletions cut 4 bases from V and 4 bases from J, with 13 bases between.

This clonotype was seen at least ten times. The chain uses TRBV7-2 and TRBJ1-2; TRBD1 is a possible D gene (6 bases). V lost 3 bases and J 5 bases, leaving 13 bases between the germline ends. Germline assignment: CDR1 SGHTA and CDR2 FQGNSA. CDR3 length: 14 residues. The CDR3 DNA follows: TGTGCCAGCAGCTTGGGGACGAGGGGGTATGGCTACACCTTC. Its translation: CASSLGTRGYGYTF.

The sample holds many counts of this clonotype. The chain recombines TRBV7-9 with TRBJ2-4; either TRBD1 or TRBD2 may supply D (6 bases each). This CDR3 comprises 16 residues. The V end lost 5 bases, the J end lost 6 bases, and 20 bases lay between the germline ends. The germline CDR1 and CDR2 sequences are SEHNR and FQNEAQ (reference sequence). The CDR3 region is CASSGEMGGRPNIQYF. In DNA, the CDR3 is TGTGCCAGCAGCGGTGAAATGGGGGGCCGCCCAAACATTCAGTACTTC.

This clonotype has at least ten counts. The chain combines TRBV7-2 with TRBJ2-3, with D possibly TRBD1 on 6 matching bases. Per the germline V gene, CDR1 is SGHTA and CDR2 is FQGNSA. CDR3 size: 15 residues. The V gene lost 5 bases and the J gene lost 2 bases, with 14 bases spanning the gap. CDR3 DNA sequence: TGTGCCAGCAGCCCACGCAGGGGCCCCACAGATACGCAGTATTTT. Translation gives CASSPRRGPTDTQYF.

In its sample, this clonotype was seen many times. The chain links TRBV7-2 to TRBJ2-1, with D unclear. The CDR3 runs to 13 residues. Germline V gene sequence: CDR1 SGHTA, CDR2 FQGNSA. Trimming took 5 bases from V and 4 from J, leaving 9 bases between them. This CDR3 is CASSPAGYNEQFF. For the CDR3, the DNA is TGTGCCAGCAGCCCTGCTGGTTACAATGAGCAGTTCTTC.

This clonotype was seen many times. V gene TRBV6-1 combines with J gene TRBJ2-1; TRBD2 matches at 14 bases. The CDR3 consists of 16 residues. Unmatched junction bases numbered 9, after V lost 5 bases and J lost 9 bases. Germline loops: CDR1 MNHNS, CDR2 SASEGT. The DNA of the CDR3 is TGTGCCAGCAGTTTCAGACTAGCGGGAGGGCCGGGTGAGCAGTTCTTC. Its translation: CASSFRLAGGPGEQFF.

This clonotype has a count of ten or more. The chain recombines TRBV7-2 with TRBJ1-1; no clear D gene. The CDR3 covers 17 residues. V was pared by 0 bases and J by 1 base, with 15 bases between. Germline loops: CDR1 SGHTA, CDR2 FQGNSA. The CDR3 sequence is CASSLALRAVRNTEAFF. For the CDR3, the DNA is TGTGCCAGCAGCTTAGCACTTAGGGCCGTCAGGAACACTGAAGCTTTCTTT.

This clonotype was picked up many times. This chain joins TRBV6-1 and TRBJ1-5; D call uncertain. Looked up from germline, CDR1 is MNHNS and CDR2 is SASEGT. The CDR3 is made up of 11 amino acids. The V and J ends lost 8 bases and 9 bases respectively, with 11 bases between them. The CDR3 region has the DNA TGTGCCAGCGCCCGCCGGAGGCCCCAGCATTTT. Protein sequence: CASARRRPQHF.